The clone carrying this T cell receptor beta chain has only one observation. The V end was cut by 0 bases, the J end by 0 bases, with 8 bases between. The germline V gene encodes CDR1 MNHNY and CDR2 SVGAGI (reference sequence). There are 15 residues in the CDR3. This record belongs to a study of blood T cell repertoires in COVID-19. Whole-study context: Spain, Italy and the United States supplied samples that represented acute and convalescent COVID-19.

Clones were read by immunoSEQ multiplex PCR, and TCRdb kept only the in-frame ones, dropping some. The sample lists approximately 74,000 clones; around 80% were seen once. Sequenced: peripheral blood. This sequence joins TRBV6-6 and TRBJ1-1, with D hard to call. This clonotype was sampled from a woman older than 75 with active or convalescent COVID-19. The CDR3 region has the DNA TGTGCCAGCAGTTACTCATCTATTGTGAACACTGAAGCTTTCTTT. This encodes CASSYSSIVNTEAFF.